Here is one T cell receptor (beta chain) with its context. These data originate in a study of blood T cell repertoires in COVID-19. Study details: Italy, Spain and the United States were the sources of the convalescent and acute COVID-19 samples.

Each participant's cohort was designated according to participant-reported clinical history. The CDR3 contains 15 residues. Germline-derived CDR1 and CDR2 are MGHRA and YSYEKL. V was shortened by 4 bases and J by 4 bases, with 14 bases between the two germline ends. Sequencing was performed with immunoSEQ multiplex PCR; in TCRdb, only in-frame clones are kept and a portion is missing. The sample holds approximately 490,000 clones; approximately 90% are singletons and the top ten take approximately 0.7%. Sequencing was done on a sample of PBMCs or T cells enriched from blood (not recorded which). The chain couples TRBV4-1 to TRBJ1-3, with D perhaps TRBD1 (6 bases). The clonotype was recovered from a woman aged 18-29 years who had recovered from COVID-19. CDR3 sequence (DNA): TGCGCCAGCAGCCCAACCGGGACATTAGGAAACACCATATATTTT. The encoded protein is CASSPTGTLGNTIYF.